This TCR beta chain was sequenced during a study of cytomegalovirus exposure and HLA in healthy donors. The primer mix had 60 Vbeta and 13 Jbeta primers. Authors' processing steps: An analysis that came later counted 70 million to 100 million unique TCR beta chains, 10 million to 11 million shared. Assay: immunoSEQ multiplex PCR; the TCRdb copy retains only in-frame clones and omits some. V, J and clone size are those of that table, while D and trimming were read from the DNA. The repertoire holds some 60,000 clones, with 75% to 85% as singletons. Points from the study as a whole: Sequencing had likely introduced a cluster of highly shared sequence variants as an artifact. V segments that were indistinguishable, TRBV6-2 and TRBV6-3 among them, were omitted from analysis.

Donors likely had unrecorded immune exposures despite being nominally healthy when sampled. The CDR3 runs 16 residues. The germline V gene has CDR1 MNHNS and CDR2 SASEGT. V lost 3 bases and J lost 11, with 20 bases in between. On this clone: Its antigen is still unknown.

The sample was PBMCs. V usage is TRBV6-1 and J usage is TRBJ1-6; D not resolved. The clonotype originates from a middle-aged woman in good health and CMV-seronegative. The CDR3 reads CASSEASGLGWTPLHF. DNA of the CDR3: TGTGCCAGCAGTGAGGCCTCGGGGTTGGGTTGGACACCCCTCCACTTT.